This record looks at one T cell receptor beta chain sequence and its context. Its antigen is unidentified. This entry belongs to a study of T cell responses to AZD1222 COVID-19 vaccine. Study-wide results and caveats: Vaccination with two AZD1222 doses was followed by a rise in Spike-specific TCR breadth and depth.

Germline CDR1 MNHEY, CDR2 SMNVEV (reference sequence). V was shortened by 11 bases and J by 7 bases, with 20 bases between the two germline ends. This CDR3 contains 13 residues. TCRdb keeps only in-frame clones here, not all; method: immunoSEQ multiplex PCR. The data hold roughly 35,000 clones, with 70% to 90% observed a single time. The TCR originated in an adult who received the AZD1222 COVID-19 vaccine. The J gene is TRBJ1-2, the V gene TRBV27; perhaps TRBD1 as D (6 bases). The sequencing here drew on peripheral blood, taken 28 days after the second AZD1222 dose. Written as DNA, the CDR3 is TGTGCCCCCCAATGGGCAGGGGTCTGTGGCTACACCTTC. This codes for CAPQWAGVCGYTF.